What follows are 26 T cell receptor beta chains derived from one specimen sequenced in a study of blood T cell repertoires in COVID-19. Produced via immunoSEQ multiplex PCR; TCRdb's table is partial and in-frame only. The sample lists 55,000 to 85,000 clones; around 88% were seen once. The sample taken for sequencing was peripheral blood. The receptor set was obtained from a human donor in a cohort sampled during active COVID-19.

The chain is built from TRBV19 and TRBJ1-1; 10 bases agree with TRBD1. The germline V gene has CDR1 LNHDA and CDR2 SQIVND (reference sequence). J was trimmed by 4 bases and V by 5 bases; bases with no gene match: 4. The CDR3 length is 14 residues. The CDR3 bases are TGTGCCAGTAGTCCCTGGACAGGGGGCACTGAAGCTTTCTTT. Its translation is CASSPWTGGTEAFF.

The chain carries TRBV2 and TRBJ2-7; 7 positions match TRBD1. The CDR3 has 14 amino acids. Germline V gene data show CDR1 as SNHLY and CDR2 as FYNNEI. V lost 4 bases and J lost 3; bases outside the gene matches: 6. CDR3 DNA sequence: TGTGCCAGCAGTGTTTGGGACAGCCTCTACGAGCAGTACTTC. It specifies CASSVWDSLYEQYF.

CDR3 in DNA: TGTGCCAGTAGTTGGGCAGGGGGAGACTCACCCCTCCACTTT. This sequence encodes CASSWAGGDSPLHF. V and J are TRBV19 and TRBJ1-6, with 7 bases identical to TRBD1. CDR1 and CDR2 from the germline V gene are LNHDA and SQIVND (reference sequence). Trimming took 5 bases from V and 10 from J; bases not matched to a gene: 8. The CDR3 consists of 14 residues. The full variable domain, completed using reference TRBV19 and TRBJ1-6, is DGGITQSPKYLFRKEGQNVTLSCEQNLNHDAMYWYRQDPGQGLRLIYYSQIVNDFQKGDIAEGYSVSREKKESFPLTVTSAQKNPTAFYLCASSWAGGDSPLHFGNGTRLTVT.

The chain uses TRBV9 and TRBJ2-3; 7 bases are shared with TRBD2. The germline gives CDR1 SGDLS, CDR2 YYNGEE. Trimming took 0 bases from V and 3 from J; bases not matched to a gene: 4. This CDR3 has 15 amino acids. The DNA of the CDR3 is TGTGCCAGCAGCGTAGCTGGGGAGGGGACAGATACGCAGTATTTT. Amino acid sequence: CASSVAGEGTDTQYF.

This clone was observed a handful of times. V usage is TRBV2 and J usage is TRBJ1-6; D is possibly TRBD1 (6 bases). The germline V gene has CDR1 SNHLY and CDR2 FYNNEI. This CDR3 is built from 14 residues. The V and J ends lost 6 bases and 5 bases respectively, with 11 bases between them. DNA of the CDR3: TGTGCCAGCAGAACAGGGACACATAATTCACCCCTCCACTTT. Its translation: CASRTGTHNSPLHF.

The chain carries TRBV19 and TRBJ2-1; D might be TRBD1 (6 bases). Germline CDR1 is LNHDA and CDR2 is SQIVND (reference sequence). V was clipped by 5 bases and J by 4 bases, with 18 bases between them. The CDR3 is made up of 16 amino acids. CDR3 sequence (DNA): TGTGCCAGTAGTCAAGACACAGGGTACGGATACAATGAGCAGTTCTTC. This codes for CASSQDTGYGYNEQFF.

The V call is TRBV11-2, the J call TRBJ2-3; TRBD2 might be the D (7 bases). CDR1 and CDR2 from the germline V gene are SGHAT and FQNNGV. The CDR3 has 15 amino acids. V lost 5 bases to trimming and J lost 4 bases, with 16 bases between them. The CDR3 spells CASSRRGARPDTQYF. For the CDR3, the DNA is TGTGCCAGCAGCCGCCGGGGGGCCCGGCCAGATACGCAGTATTTT.

This rearrangement joins TRBV7-2 to TRBJ2-7; possibly TRBD2 for D (5 bases). Trimming took 3 bases from V and 0 from J, leaving 15 bases between them. Germline V gives CDR1 SGHTA, CDR2 FQGNSA. CDR3 length: 16 amino acids. The CDR3 protein is CASSFDLGRPSYEQYF. In DNA form, the CDR3 reads TGTGCCAGCAGCTTCGACCTGGGGAGACCCTCCTACGAGCAGTACTTC.

The V call is TRBV5-4, the J call TRBJ1-6, with 9 nucleotides matching TRBD1. With V trimmed by 10 bases and J by 7 bases, 9 bases remained unmatched. The CDR3 is made up of 14 amino acids. CDR1 is SGHNT, CDR2 YYREEE, per germline (reference sequence). The CDR3 nucleotides are TGTGCCGGGTCTCGACAGGGGGAAAATTCACCCCTCCACTTT. It is translated as CAGSRQGENSPLHF.

V usage is TRBV20-1 and J usage is TRBJ2-3, with a possible D match to TRBD1 (5 bases). V was clipped by 3 bases and J by 9 bases, with 10 bases between them. Germline assignment: CDR1 DFQATT and CDR2 SNEGSKA (reference sequence). The CDR3 sequence is 11 residues long. The DNA of the CDR3 is TGCAGTGCTAGTGGCAGGGAAACGCAGTATTTT. Amino acids: CSASGRETQYF.

This rearrangement joins TRBV5-1 to TRBJ2-7; 10 bases match TRBD2. The CDR3 has 13 residues. Germline lookup yields CDR1 SGHRS and CDR2 YFSETQ. After removal of 4 bases from V and 9 bases from J, the junction contained 7 bases not matched to a gene. CDR3 coding DNA: TGCGCCAGCAGCCCAGGTTTAGCGGGGGGGCAGTACTTC. Protein product: CASSPGLAGGQYF.

The chain is built from TRBV15 and TRBJ1-2; possibly TRBD1 for D (5 bases). Looked up from germline, CDR1 is LNHNV and CDR2 is YYDKDF (reference sequence). V was shortened by 3 bases and J by 8 bases, with 13 bases between the two germline ends. This CDR3 has 13 amino acids. The CDR3 DNA reads TGTGCCACCAGCAGCCGGACAAATCAAGGCTACACCTTC. Protein sequence: CATSSRTNQGYTF.

The chain joins TRBV7-6 to TRBJ2-2; D may be TRBD2 (5 bases). Germline V gene sequence: CDR1 SGHVS, CDR2 FNYEAQ. Trimming left V 5 bases short and J 7 bases short, with 8 bases between. The CDR3 consists of 12 residues. CDR3 sequence reads: CASSKRGGELFF. The CDR3 DNA follows: TGTGCCAGCAGCAAACGGGGCGGGGAGCTGTTTTTT.

By frequency in the sample, this clone is medium-sized (0.01 to 0.1%). The chain uses TRBV7-2 and TRBJ1-2; TRBD1 is a possible D gene (5 bases). The CDR3 totals 13 residues. The V gene's germline CDR1 is SGHTA and CDR2 FQGNSA. Trimming left V 8 bases short and J 0 bases short, with 10 bases between. CDR3 protein: CASEIGANYGYTF. The CDR3 bases are TGTGCCAGCGAGATAGGGGCTAACTATGGCTACACCTTC. The whole variable domain, filled in from reference TRBV7-2 and TRBJ1-2, reads GAGVSQSPSNKVTEKGKDVELRCDPISGHTALYWYRQSLGQGLEFLIYFQGNSAPDKSGLPSDRFSAERTGGSVSTLTIQRTQQEDSAVYLCASEIGANYGYTFGSGTRLTVV.

The chain has TRBV11-3 and TRBJ1-1; the D gene is possibly TRBD1 (6 bases). Trimming took off 4 bases at V and 2 bases at J, with 14 bases between the two ends. Germline loops: CDR1 SGHNT, CDR2 YENEEA. CDR3 length: 15 residues. The CDR3 loop reads CASSSRPGANTEAFF. The CDR3 DNA follows: TGTGCCAGCAGCTCCCGACCAGGGGCAAACACTGAAGCTTTCTTT.

The rearrangement joins TRBV19 to TRBJ1-2; 7 bases match TRBD1. The trim removed 3 bases at V and 9 bases at J, leaving 13 bases unmatched. Germline V gene lookup returns CDR1 LNHDA and CDR2 SQIVND (reference sequence). This CDR3 spans 15 amino acids. The CDR3 loop is CASSMVRGQTFSYTF. The CDR3 nucleotides are TGTGCCAGTAGTATGGTTCGGGGACAGACTTTCAGCTACACCTTC.

V gene TRBV2 combines with J gene TRBJ2-4; 8 bases agree with TRBD2. From germline, CDR1 is SNHLY and CDR2 FYNNEI. This CDR3 has 16 residues. With 0 bases clipped from V and 6 bases from J, the junction kept 7 bases outside the gene matches. CDR3 in DNA: TGTGCCAGCAGTGAAGCGTCGGGGGGGCCGGGAAACATTCAGTACTTC. Protein: CASSEASGGPGNIQYF.

V and J are TRBV5-1 and TRBJ1-1; D is uncertain. V lost 0 bases and J lost 0, with 15 bases in between. The CDR3 sequence is 17 residues long. Germline-derived CDR1 and CDR2 are SGHRS and YFSETQ. The CDR3 DNA is TGCGCCAGCAGCTTGGCCTGGCAGAAATCCATGAACACTGAAGCTTTCTTT. Its translation is CASSLAWQKSMNTEAFF. Full variable domain (outside the CDR3, taken from reference TRBV5-1 and TRBJ1-1): KAGVTQTPRYLIKTRGQQVTLSCSPISGHRSVSWYQQTPGQGLQFLFEYFSETQRNKGNFPGRFSGRQFSNSRSEMNVSTLELGDSALYLCASSLAWQKSMNTEAFFGQGTRLTVV.

The chain uses TRBV5-5 and TRBJ2-3; TRBD2 matches at 9 bases. The ends lost 2 bases at V and 5 bases at J; junction bases unmatched: 6. The CDR3 runs to 15 residues. Germline assignment: CDR1 SGHKS and CDR2 YYEKEE (reference sequence). The CDR3 reads CASSFSSGDQDTQYF. Here the CDR3 DNA reads TGTGCCAGCAGCTTCTCTAGCGGGGATCAAGATACGCAGTATTTT. Drawing the rest from reference TRBV5-5 and TRBJ2-3, the complete variable domain is DAGVTQSPTHLIKTRGQQVTLRCSPISGHKSVSWYQQVLGQGPQFIFQYYEKEERGRGNFPDRFSARQFPNYSSELNVNALLLGDSALYLCASSFSSGDQDTQYFGPGTRLTVL.

The chain combines TRBV5-1 with TRBJ1-1; TRBD1 is a possible D gene (6 bases). CDR1 and CDR2 from the germline V gene are SGHRS and YFSETQ. V shed 0 bases and J shed 0 bases, with 9 bases lying between them. This CDR3 is built from 15 residues. The CDR3 DNA follows: TGCGCCAGCAGCTTGGGTGGGGGCATGAACACTGAAGCTTTCTTT. The encoded protein is CASSLGGGMNTEAFF.

V gene TRBV6-1 combines with J gene TRBJ2-5; D unclear. Trimming pared 3 bases from V and 4 bases from J, leaving 9 bases between. Germline V lookup: CDR1 MNHNS, CDR2 SASEGT. This CDR3 spans 13 amino acids. Here the CDR3 reads CASSDPGGETQYF. CDR3 coding DNA: TGTGCCAGCAGTGATCCGGGTGGAGAGACCCAGTACTTC.

The chain couples TRBV9 to TRBJ2-2; weak D call: TRBD1 (5 bases). The CDR3 consists of 13 residues. Germline CDR1 SGDLS, CDR2 YYNGEE. With 0 bases removed from V and 6 bases from J, the gap between germline ends came to 6 bases. CDR3 in amino acids: CASSVVGAGELFF. The CDR3 coding sequence is TGTGCCAGCAGCGTAGTAGGGGCCGGGGAGCTGTTTTTT.

The chain is built from TRBV6-5 and TRBJ1-1, with D possibly matching TRBD1 (5 bases). Germline CDR1 MNHEY, CDR2 SVGAGI. This CDR3 region has 13 residues. Trimming shortened V by 8 bases and J by 11 bases, and 21 bases separated the two germline ends. CDR3 residues: CASAEEGPFRAFF. The CDR3 coding sequence is TGTGCCAGCGCTGAGGAGGGGCCGTTTAGGGCTTTCTTT.

This clone was seen only a few times. J is TRBJ1-2 and V is TRBV5-1; 8 bases map to TRBD1. CDR3 size: 15 residues. CDR1 is SGHRS, CDR2 YFSETQ, per germline. J was trimmed by 5 bases and V by 4 bases; bases with no gene match: 10. Here the CDR3 reads CASSPGQGVGYGYTF. The CDR3 coding sequence is TGCGCCAGCAGCCCCGGACAGGGTGTGGGGTATGGCTACACCTTC.

This clone has only one observation. J is TRBJ2-2 and V is TRBV2; D gene uncertain. Trimming left V 3 bases short and J 4 bases short, with 6 bases between. The CDR3 contains 13 residues. CDR1 SNHLY and CDR2 FYNNEI come from the germline V gene. As DNA, the CDR3 is TGTGCCAGCAGTGACGAGAGCACCGGGGAGCTGTTTTTT. It translates to CASSDESTGELFF.

V and J are TRBV6-5 and TRBJ2-1; the match to TRBD2 covers 11 bases. The length of the CDR3 is 15 residues. With 0 bases clipped from V and 8 bases from J, the junction kept 3 bases outside the gene matches. Per germline, CDR1 MNHEY and CDR2 SVGAGI. CDR3: CASSYSGLAGYEQFF. As DNA, the CDR3 is TGTGCCAGCAGTTACTCAGGACTAGCGGGCTATGAGCAGTTCTTC.